This entry describes one T cell receptor beta chain. Its antigen is as yet unknown. These data originate in a study of CD8 T cells in ankylosing spondylitis. Overall study findings and caveats: Previous work reported some of these motif variants in the synovial fluid and blood of reactive arthritis. In ankylosing spondylitis blood, a motif of seven to nine highly homologous TCR beta variants appeared characteristic.

TCRdb used MiXCR to reprocess the 5' RACE reads, holding one entry per CDR3 protein. The table includes roughly 130,000 distinct CDR3 sequences, around 9% detected once. CDR3 size: 19 residues. V trimming: 8 bases; J trimming: 2 bases; junction bases outside the gene matches: 20. The gene calls are TRBV12-3 or TRBV12-4 and TRBJ2-3, with 9 bases identical to TRBD2. This TCR came from a male donor with ankylosing spondylitis or in good health (not recorded which). The sequencing sample was made of blood, either unsorted or a sorted T cell fraction (not recorded which). The CDR3 region has the DNA TGTGCCAGCTGTCCCCTGCGGGGTAGCGGGAGAGCGGCCACAGATACGCAGTATTTT. This translates into CASCPLRGSGRAATDTQYF.